This passage covers 9 T cell receptor beta chains from one sample sequenced in a study of blood T cells in healthy people across ages. With a J-beta primer mix and a sample-barcoded 5' primer, a second PCR ran 7 to 11 cycles. TCRdb re-analysed the 5' RACE reads in MiXCR, keeping a single row per CDR3 protein. The top ten clones hold 7.9% of a sample with about 1,400,000 distinct CDR3 sequences, 42% of them seen once. Specimen: blood. These receptors were taken from a woman younger than 35 in good health.

The genes are TRBV20-1 and TRBJ2-3; D is perhaps TRBD2 (5 bases). Germline V CDR1 and CDR2: DFQATT, SNEGSKA (reference sequence). The CDR3 runs 14 residues. V was trimmed by 5 bases and J by 1 base, leaving 13 bases between them. The CDR3 DNA reads as TGCAGTGCTCCCGGAGGTGCCGGCACAGATACGCAGTATTTT. This translates into CSAPGGAGTDTQYF.

The chain is built from TRBV27 and TRBJ1-2; D uncertain. Germline V gene lookup returns CDR1 MNHEY and CDR2 SMNVEV (reference sequence). This CDR3 contains 16 residues. Trimming stripped 1 base from V and 6 bases from J, with 18 bases between. This CDR3 reads CASSLFPRVESNGYTF. Written as DNA, the CDR3 is TGTGCCAGCAGTTTATTTCCCCGGGTGGAGTCGAATGGCTACACCTTC.

This clonotype showed up just a few times. V and J are TRBV7-9 and TRBJ2-7; D call uncertain. Germline V gene data show CDR1 as SEHNR and CDR2 as FQNEAQ (reference sequence). This CDR3 spans 14 amino acids. The V and J ends lost 2 bases and 6 bases respectively, with 14 bases between them. CDR3 amino acids: CASSLPPLESEQYF. In DNA, the CDR3 is TGTGCCAGCAGCTTACCCCCATTGGAGTCCGAGCAGTACTTC. The variable domain in full, with the rest retrieved from reference TRBV7-9 and TRBJ2-7, is DTGVSQNPRHKITKRGQNVTFRCDPISEHNRLYWYRQTLGQGPEFLTYFQNEAQLEKSRLLSDRFSAERPKGSFSTLEIQRTEQGDSAMYLCASSLPPLESEQYFGPGTRLTVT.

This clonotype occurred a few times. V gene TRBV4-1 combines with J gene TRBJ2-5; D uncertain. V dropped 5 bases and J dropped 2 bases, with 12 bases sitting between them. Germline CDR1 is MGHRA and CDR2 is YSYEKL. The CDR3 spans 14 residues. The CDR3 loop is CASSGGPVQETQYF. The CDR3 DNA follows: TGCGCCAGCAGCGGTGGGCCTGTACAAGAGACCCAGTACTTC.

This clonotype was detected only a few times. The V call is TRBV28, the J call TRBJ2-3; 7 positions agree with TRBD2. The V gene's germline CDR1 is MDHEN and CDR2 SYDVKM. This CDR3 is built from 14 residues. After removal of 6 bases from V and 1 base from J, the junction contained 4 bases not matched to a gene. CDR3 DNA: TGTGCCAGCAGGCCGGGGGGTCGCACAGATACGCAGTATTTT. Its protein product is CASRPGGRTDTQYF.

The chain carries TRBV7-2 and TRBJ2-6; no reliable D call. Looked up from germline, CDR1 is SGHTA and CDR2 is FQGNSA. This CDR3 contains 13 residues. Trimming shortened V by 5 bases and J by 9 bases, and 11 bases separated the two germline ends. The CDR3 reads CASSVRVLNVLTF. Written as DNA, the CDR3 is TGTGCCAGCAGCGTACGAGTTCTCAACGTCCTGACTTTC.

This clonotype was detected a few times. V is TRBV28 and J is TRBJ1-5; 8 bases map to TRBD1. Per germline, CDR1 MDHEN and CDR2 SYDVKM. V was clipped by 4 bases and J by 3 bases; unmatched bases: 8. There are 16 residues in the CDR3. The CDR3 reads CASSSRQGSVNQPQHF. CDR3 in DNA: TGTGCCAGCAGTTCAAGACAGGGGAGTGTCAATCAGCCCCAGCATTTT. Variable domain in full (rest from reference TRBV28 and TRBJ1-5): DVKVTQSSRYLVKRTGEKVFLECVQDMDHENMFWYRQDPGLGLRLIYFSYDVKMKEKGDIPEGYSVSREKKERFSLILESASTNQTSMYLCASSSRQGSVNQPQHFGDGTRLSIL.

The chain links TRBV30 to TRBJ2-5; D gene unclear. With 0 bases removed from V and 0 bases from J, the gap between germline ends came to 5 bases. This CDR3 is built from 13 residues. CDR1 is GTSNPN, CDR2 SVGIG, per germline (reference sequence). The CDR3 DNA is TGTGCCTGGAGTGTGGGCAACCAAGAGACCCAGTACTTC. Residues: CAWSVGNQETQYF.

The rearrangement joins TRBV19 to TRBJ1-1; 12 bases are a match to TRBD1. With V trimmed by 3 bases and J by 5 bases, 7 bases remained unmatched. The CDR3 has 16 residues. In germline, CDR1 is LNHDA, CDR2 SQIVND (reference sequence). The CDR3 here is CASSMDRDRGRTEAFF. CDR3 bases: TGTGCCAGTAGTATGGACCGGGACAGGGGGCGAACTGAAGCTTTCTTT.